The T cell receptor (beta chain) under discussion was sequenced for a study of T cells in localized non-small cell lung cancer. Sequencing used immunoSEQ multiplex PCR; TCRdb keeps in-frame clones, though not all of them. The sample records tens of thousands of clones, around 86% being singletons. CDR1 is SGHTA and CDR2 is FQGNSA in the germline V gene. Trimming took 3 bases from V and 2 from J, leaving 14 bases between them. The CDR3 totals 15 residues. The sample consisted of peripheral blood, taken before any cancer treatment. V usage is TRBV7-2 and J usage is TRBJ2-7; D might be TRBD2 (6 bases). The TCR comes from a woman between 35 and 75 years old with stage I lung adenocarcinoma. The CDR3 here is CASSLGSGVPYEQYF. The CDR3 DNA sequence: TGTGCCAGCAGCTTGGGGTCGGGGGTGCCCTACGAGCAGTACTTC.